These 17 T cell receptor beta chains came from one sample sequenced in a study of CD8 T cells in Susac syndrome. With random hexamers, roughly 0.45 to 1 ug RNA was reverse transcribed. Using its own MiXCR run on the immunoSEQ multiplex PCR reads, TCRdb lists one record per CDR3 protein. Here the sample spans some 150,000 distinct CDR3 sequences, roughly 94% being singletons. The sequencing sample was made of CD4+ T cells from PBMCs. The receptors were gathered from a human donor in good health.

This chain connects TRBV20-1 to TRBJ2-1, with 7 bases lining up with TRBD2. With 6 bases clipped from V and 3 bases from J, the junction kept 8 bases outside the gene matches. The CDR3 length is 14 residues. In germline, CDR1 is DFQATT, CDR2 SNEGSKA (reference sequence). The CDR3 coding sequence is TGCAGTGCCCCAGCCGGGGGGTACTACAATGAGCAGTTCTTC. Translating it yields CSAPAGGYYNEQFF.

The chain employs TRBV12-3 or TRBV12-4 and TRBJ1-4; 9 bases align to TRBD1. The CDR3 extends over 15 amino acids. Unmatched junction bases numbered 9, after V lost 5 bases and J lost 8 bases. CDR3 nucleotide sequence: TGTGCCAGCAGTACCGGGGGACAGGGTGTCGAAAAACTGTTTTTT. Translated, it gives CASSTGGQGVEKLFF.

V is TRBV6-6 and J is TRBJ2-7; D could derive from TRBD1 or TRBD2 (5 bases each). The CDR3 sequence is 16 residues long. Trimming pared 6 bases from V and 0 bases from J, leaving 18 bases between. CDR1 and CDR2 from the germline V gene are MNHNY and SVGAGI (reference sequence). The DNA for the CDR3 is TGTGCCAGCAGAACGACTACCCGAGACAGCTCCTACGAGCAGTACTTC. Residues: CASRTTTRDSSYEQYF.

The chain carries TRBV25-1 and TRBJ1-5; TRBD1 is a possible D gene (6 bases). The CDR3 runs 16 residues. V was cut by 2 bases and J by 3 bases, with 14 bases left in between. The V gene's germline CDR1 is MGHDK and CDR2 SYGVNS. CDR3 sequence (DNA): TGTGCCAGCAGTGAACAAGGGGGGGAGAACAATCAGCCCCAGCATTTT. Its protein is CASSEQGGENNQPQHF. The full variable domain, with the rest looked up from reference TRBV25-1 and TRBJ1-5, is EADIYQTPRYLVIGTGKKITLECSQTMGHDKMYWYQQDPGMELHLIHYSYGVNSTEKGDLSSESTVSRIRTEHFPLTLESARPSHTSQYLCASSEQGGENNQPQHFGDGTRLSIL.

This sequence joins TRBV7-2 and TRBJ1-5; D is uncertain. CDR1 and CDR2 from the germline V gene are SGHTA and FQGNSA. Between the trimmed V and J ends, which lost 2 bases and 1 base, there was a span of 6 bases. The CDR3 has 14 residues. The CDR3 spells CASSLRRSNQPQHF. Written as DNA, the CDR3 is TGTGCCAGCAGCTTACGGCGGAGCAATCAGCCCCAGCATTTT.

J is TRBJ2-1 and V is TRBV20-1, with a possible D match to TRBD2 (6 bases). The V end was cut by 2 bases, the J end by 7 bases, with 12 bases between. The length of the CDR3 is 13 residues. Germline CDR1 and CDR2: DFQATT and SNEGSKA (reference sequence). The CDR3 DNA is TGCAGTGCTAGATCCGGGAGTCAGAATGAGCAGTTCTTC. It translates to CSARSGSQNEQFF.

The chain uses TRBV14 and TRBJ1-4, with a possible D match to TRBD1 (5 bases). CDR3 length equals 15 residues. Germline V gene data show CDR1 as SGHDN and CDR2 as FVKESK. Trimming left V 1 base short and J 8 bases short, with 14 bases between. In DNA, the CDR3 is TGTGCCAGCAGCCAAGTAGGTGGGGCATTCGAAAAACTGTTTTTT. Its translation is CASSQVGGAFEKLFF.

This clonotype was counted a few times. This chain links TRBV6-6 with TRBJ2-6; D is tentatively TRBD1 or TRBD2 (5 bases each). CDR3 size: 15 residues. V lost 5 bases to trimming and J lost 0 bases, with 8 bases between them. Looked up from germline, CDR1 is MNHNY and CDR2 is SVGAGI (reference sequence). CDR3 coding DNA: TGTGCCAGCAGTGGGACCGCCTCTGGGGCCAACGTCCTGACTTTC. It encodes CASSGTASGANVLTF.

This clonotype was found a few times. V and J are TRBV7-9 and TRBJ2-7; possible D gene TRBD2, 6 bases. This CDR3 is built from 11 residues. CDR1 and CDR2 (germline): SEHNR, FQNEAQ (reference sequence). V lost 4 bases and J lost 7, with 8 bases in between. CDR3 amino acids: CASSSGGEQYF. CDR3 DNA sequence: TGTGCCAGCAGCTCCGGAGGGGAGCAGTACTTC.

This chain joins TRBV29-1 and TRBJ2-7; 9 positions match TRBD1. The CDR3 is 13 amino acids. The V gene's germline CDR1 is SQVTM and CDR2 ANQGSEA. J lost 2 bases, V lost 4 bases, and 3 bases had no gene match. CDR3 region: CSVVGQGTYEQYF. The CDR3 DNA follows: TGCAGCGTTGTCGGACAGGGGACCTACGAGCAGTACTTC.

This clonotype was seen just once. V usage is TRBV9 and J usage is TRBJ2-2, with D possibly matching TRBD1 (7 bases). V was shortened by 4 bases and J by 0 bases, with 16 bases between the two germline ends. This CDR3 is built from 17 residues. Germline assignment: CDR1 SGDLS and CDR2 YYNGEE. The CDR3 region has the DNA TGTGCCAGCAGCCTACGGACAGGCGGGGCGAACACCGGGGAGCTGTTTTTT. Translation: CASSLRTGGANTGELFF.

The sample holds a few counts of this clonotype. CDR3 sequence reads: CASSPVGDTQYF. The CDR3 DNA reads TGTGCCAGCAGCCCGGTCGGAGATACGCAGTATTTT. V usage is TRBV11-2 and J usage is TRBJ2-3; D not certain. Germline V lookup: CDR1 SGHAT, CDR2 FQNNGV. The V end lost 5 bases, the J end lost 5 bases, and 8 bases lay between the germline ends. The CDR3 contains 12 residues.

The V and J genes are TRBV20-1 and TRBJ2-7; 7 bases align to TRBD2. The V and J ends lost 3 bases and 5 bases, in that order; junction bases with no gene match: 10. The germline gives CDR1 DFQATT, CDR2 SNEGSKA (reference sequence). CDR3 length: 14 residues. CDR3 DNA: TGCAGTGCTAGGGCGTGGGGGGGTCTGAACGAGCAGTACTTC. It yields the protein CSARAWGGLNEQYF.

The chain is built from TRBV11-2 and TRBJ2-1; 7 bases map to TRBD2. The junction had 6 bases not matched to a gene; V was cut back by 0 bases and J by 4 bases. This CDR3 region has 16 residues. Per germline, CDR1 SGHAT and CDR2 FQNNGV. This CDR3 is CASSLDSRLAYNEQFF. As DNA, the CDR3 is TGTGCCAGCAGCTTAGATAGTCGACTAGCTTACAATGAGCAGTTCTTC. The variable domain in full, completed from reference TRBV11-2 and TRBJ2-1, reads EAGVAQSPRYKIIEKRQSVAFWCNPISGHATLYWYQQILGQGPKLLIQFQNNGVVDDSQLPKDRFSAERLKGVDSTLKIQPAKLEDSAVYLCASSLDSRLAYNEQFFGPGTRLTVL.

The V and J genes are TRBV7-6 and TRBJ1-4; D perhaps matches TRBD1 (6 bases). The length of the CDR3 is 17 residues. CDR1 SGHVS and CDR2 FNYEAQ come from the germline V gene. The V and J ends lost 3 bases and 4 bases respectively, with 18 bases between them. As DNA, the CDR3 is TGTGCCAGCAGCTTTCGCTTACAGGGTGGCTATAATGAAAAACTGTTTTTT. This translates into CASSFRLQGGYNEKLFF.

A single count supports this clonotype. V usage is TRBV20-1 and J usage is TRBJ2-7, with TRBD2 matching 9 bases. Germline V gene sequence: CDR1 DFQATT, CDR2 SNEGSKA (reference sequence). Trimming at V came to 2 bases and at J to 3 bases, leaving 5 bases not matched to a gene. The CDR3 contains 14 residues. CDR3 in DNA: TGCAGTGCTAGAAGCCTAGCGGGAAACTACGAGCAGTACTTC. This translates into CSARSLAGNYEQYF.

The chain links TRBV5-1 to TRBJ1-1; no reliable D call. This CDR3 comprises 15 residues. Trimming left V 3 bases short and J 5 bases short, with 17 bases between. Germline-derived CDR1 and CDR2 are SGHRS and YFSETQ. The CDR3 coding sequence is TGCGCCAGCAGCTCCACAACCTGGAGAGATACTGAAGCTTTCTTT. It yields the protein CASSSTTWRDTEAFF.